This T cell receptor (beta chain) was observed in a study of technical replicates of blood from a few donors. Sequencing used immunoSEQ multiplex PCR; TCRdb keeps in-frame clones, though not all of them. The sample consists of about 80,000 clones, nearly 99% of them appearing once. With 4 bases clipped from V and 4 bases from J, the junction kept 12 bases outside the gene matches. From germline, CDR1 is LGHNA and CDR2 YSLEER. This CDR3 comprises 17 residues. The chain is built from TRBV4-3 and TRBJ1-3; 8 bases are shared with TRBD1. The sample comprised T cells isolated from PBMCs. The TCR sequence derives from a human donor in good health. CDR3 in DNA: TGCGCCAGCAGCCTGTATACGACAGGGGCGGGGGGAAACACCATATATTTT. Its translation: CASSLYTTGAGGNTIYF.